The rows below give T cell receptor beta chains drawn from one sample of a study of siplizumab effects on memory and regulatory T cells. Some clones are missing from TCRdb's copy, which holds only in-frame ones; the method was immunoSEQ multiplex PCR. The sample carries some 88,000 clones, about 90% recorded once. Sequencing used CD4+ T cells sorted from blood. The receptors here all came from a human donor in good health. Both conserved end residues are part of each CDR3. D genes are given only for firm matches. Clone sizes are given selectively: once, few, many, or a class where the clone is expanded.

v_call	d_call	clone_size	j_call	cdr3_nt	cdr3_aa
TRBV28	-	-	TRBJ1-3	TGTGCCAGCATTGGGGACCGCTACTCTGGAAACACCATATATTTT	CASIGDRYSGNTIYF
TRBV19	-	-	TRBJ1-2	TGTGCCAGTAGTATAACGGCTGGCTACACCTTC	CASSITAGYTF
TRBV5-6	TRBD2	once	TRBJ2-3	TGTGCCAGCAGCGGAACTAGCGGGTGGAGCACAGATACGCAGTATTTT	CASSGTSGWSTDTQYF
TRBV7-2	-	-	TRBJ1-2	TGTGCCAGCAGCCCAGGTCATTATGGCTACACCTTC	CASSPGHYGYTF
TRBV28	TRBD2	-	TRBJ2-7	TGTGCCAGCAGTCCCCTTGTTACTAGCGGGAGGTACGAGCAGTACTTC	CASSPLVTSGRYEQYF
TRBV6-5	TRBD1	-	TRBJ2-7	TGTGCCAGCAAAAACAGGGGGACCTACGAGCAGTACTTC	CASKNRGTYEQYF
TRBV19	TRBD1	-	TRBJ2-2	TGTGCCAGTAGTATCGGGACAGGGGTGGCCGGGGAGCTGTTTTTT	CASSIGTGVAGELFF
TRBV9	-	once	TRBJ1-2	TGTGCCAGCAGCAATTTAGGCGGGGCGGATGGCTACACCTTC	CASSNLGGADGYTF
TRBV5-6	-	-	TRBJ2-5	TGTGCCAGCAGCTCACGTGGGACCATCAAAGAGACCCAGTACTTC	CASSSRGTIKETQYF
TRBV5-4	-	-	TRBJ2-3	TGTGCCAGCAGCTTGGCCAACAGGGAACTCACAGATACGCAGTATTTT	CASSLANRELTDTQYF
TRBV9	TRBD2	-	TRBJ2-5	TGTGCCAGCAGCACCCGGACTAGCGGGAGGGAGACCCAGTACTTC	CASSTRTSGRETQYF
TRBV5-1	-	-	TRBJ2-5	TGCGCCAGCAGCTTGGCCTCTTGGGGATCCCAAGAGACCCAGTACTTC	CASSLASWGSQETQYF
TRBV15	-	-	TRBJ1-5	TGTGCCACCAGACCGGGGACCAATCAGCCCCAGCATTTT	CATRPGTNQPQHF
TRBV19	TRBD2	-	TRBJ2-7	TGTGCCAGTAGCCCAACCCTAGCGGGAGGGACCTACGAGCAGTACTTC	CASSPTLAGGTYEQYF
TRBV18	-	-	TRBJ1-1	TGTGCCAGCTCACCACGGCTGAGCAGGGAAGCTGAAGCTTTCTTT	CASSPRLSREAEAFF
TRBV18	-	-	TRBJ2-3	TGTGCCAGCTCACCTGAGGCAGGTACCACAGATACGCAGTATTTT	CASSPEAGTTDTQYF
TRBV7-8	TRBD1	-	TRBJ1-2	TGTGCCAGCAGCCCTAGACAGGGGCCGCAGTATGGCTACACCTTC	CASSPRQGPQYGYTF
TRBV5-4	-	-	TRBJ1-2	TGTGCCAGCAGCTCTCAGGGAGGCGGCTATGGCTACACCTTC	CASSSQGGGYGYTF
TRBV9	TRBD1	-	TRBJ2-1	TGTGCCAGCAGCGTAGGTGGGACAGGGACCTACAATGAGCAGTTCTTC	CASSVGGTGTYNEQFF
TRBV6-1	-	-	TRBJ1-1	TGTGCCAGCAGTGGGGGATGGGGGAGGGCTTTCTTT	CASSGGWGRAFF
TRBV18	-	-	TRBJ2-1	TGTGCCAGCTCCAAAAGAGGGGACAATGAGCAGTTCTTC	CASSKRGDNEQFF
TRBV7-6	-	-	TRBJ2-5	TGTGCCAGCAGCTACGGCGGATTTCAAGAGACCCAGTACTTC	CASSYGGFQETQYF
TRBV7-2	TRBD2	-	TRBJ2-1	TGTGCCAGCAGCTTAGGGCTAGCGGGGAGCGGCTCCTACAATGAGCAGTTCTTC	CASSLGLAGSGSYNEQFF
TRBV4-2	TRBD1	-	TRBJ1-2	TGTGCCAGCAGCCAAAGGACAGGGAATGACTATGGCTACACCTTC	CASSQRTGNDYGYTF
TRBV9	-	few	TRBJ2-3	TGTGCCAGCAGCGTAGACATAACTACTAGCACAGATACGCAGTATTTT	CASSVDITTSTDTQYF
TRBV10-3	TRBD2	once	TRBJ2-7	TGTGCCATCAGGGGAGGGGACGGATCCTACGAGCAGTACTTC	CAIRGGDGSYEQYF
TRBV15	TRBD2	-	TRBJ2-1	TGTGCCACCAGCAGTGGAACTAGCGGGTCCTACAATGAGCAGTTCTTC	CATSSGTSGSYNEQFF
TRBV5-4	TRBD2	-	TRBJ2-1	TGTGCCAGCAGCCAGGGACTAGGGTCTGGATACAATGAGCAGTTCTTC	CASSQGLGSGYNEQFF
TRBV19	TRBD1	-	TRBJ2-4	TGTGCCAGTAGTCAGAGACAGGGCAGGTGGGACATTCAGTACTTC	CASSQRQGRWDIQYF
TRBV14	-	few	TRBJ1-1	TGTGCCAGCAGCCAAACACAACATGCCAACATGGGGACTGAAGCTTTCTTT	CASSQTQHANMGTEAFF
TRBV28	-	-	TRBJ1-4	TGTGCCAGCATTCAAGGATCAACTAATGAAAAACTGTTTTTT	CASIQGSTNEKLFF
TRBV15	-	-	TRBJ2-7	TGTGCCACCAGCAGGAAAGGGGGGCGGGATGTCTCCTACGAGCAGTACTTC	CATSRKGGRDVSYEQYF
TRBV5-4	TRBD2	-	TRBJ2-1	TGTGCCAGCAGCTCTCAGACTAGCGGAAAATACAATGAGCAGTTCTTC	CASSSQTSGKYNEQFF
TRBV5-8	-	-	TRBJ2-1	TGTGCCAGCAGCTTTAAATACTCCTACAATGAGCAGTTCTTC	CASSFKYSYNEQFF
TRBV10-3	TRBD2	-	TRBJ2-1	TGTGCCACCGGGGGACTAGCGGACAATGAGCAGTTCTTC	CATGGLADNEQFF
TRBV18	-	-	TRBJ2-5	TGTGCCAGCTCACCCGGGCCCTCTGATTCGTGGGCCCAGTACTTC	CASSPGPSDSWAQYF
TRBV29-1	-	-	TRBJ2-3	TGCAGCGGCTCCCGACAGGTAGGGCCAGATACGCAGTATTTT	CSGSRQVGPDTQYF
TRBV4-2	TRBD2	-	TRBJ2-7	TGTGCCAGCAGCCAGGTCAAAGCGGGGAATGCCGCGGGGGACGAGCAGTACTTC	CASSQVKAGNAAGDEQYF
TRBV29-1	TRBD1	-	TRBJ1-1	TGCAGCGTTGAGACAGGGGGTAGAGACACTGAAGCTTTCTTT	CSVETGGRDTEAFF
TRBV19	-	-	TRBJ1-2	TGTGCCAGTACCCTAGGACAGAACAACTATGGCTACACCTTC	CASTLGQNNYGYTF
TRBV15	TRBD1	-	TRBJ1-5	TGTGCCACCAGCAGAGAGGGGGTGAGGGACAGGTTTAGCAATCAGCCCCAGCATTTT	CATSREGVRDRFSNQPQHF